Listed below are T cell receptor beta chains from one sample, sequenced in a study of blood T cell repertoires in COVID-19. Measured with immunoSEQ multiplex PCR; TCRdb has only the in-frame clones, and not every one. The table lists 200,000 to 250,000 clones, over 80% of them singletons, with approximately 1.8% in the top ten. Sequencing was done on a sample of peripheral blood. These receptors all come from a man aged 25 to 40 who had recovered from COVID-19. Each CDR3 is given with its conserved first and last residue. D genes are given only for firm matches. Size is omitted from some rows. Given values are once, few, many or a class for expanded clones.

TRBJ1-5	-	-	TRBV6-1	TGTGCCAGCAGTGAACGGGAGGAGGGGGGACAGCCCCAGCATTTT	CASSEREEGGQPQHF
TRBJ1-6	-	-	TRBV7-6	TGTGCCAGCAGCGCACTACCGGGTGATTCCTATAATTCACCCCTCCACTTT	CASSALPGDSYNSPLHF
TRBJ1-4	-	-	TRBV27	TGTGCCAGCAGTTCCGCCGGAGGGACTAATGAAAAACTGTTTTTT	CASSSAGGTNEKLFF
TRBJ1-6	-	-	TRBV6-5	TGTGCCAGCCGGGACAATGATTCACCCCTCCACTTT	CASRDNDSPLHF
TRBJ2-1	-	few	TRBV21-1	TGTGCCAGCAGCCTCTACAATGAGCAGTTCTTC	CASSLYNEQFF
TRBJ2-2	TRBD1	-	TRBV10-3	TGTGCCATCAGGGACAGGGGAACGAACACCGGGGAGCTGTTTTTT	CAIRDRGTNTGELFF
TRBJ2-6	TRBD1	-	TRBV7-2	TGTGCCAGCAGCTTAGACAGGGGAACTGGGGCCAACGTCCTGACTTTC	CASSLDRGTGANVLTF
TRBJ1-1	-	-	TRBV5-6	TGTGCCAGCAGCTTGCCTTGGGCGCCGAACACTGAAGCTTTCTTT	CASSLPWAPNTEAFF
TRBJ1-2	-	-	TRBV9	TGTGCCAGCAGCGGGTTTTTGATAGCTAACTATGGCTACACCTTC	CASSGFLIANYGYTF
TRBJ1-5	-	-	TRBV7-8	TGTGCCAGCAGCTTTGCCCTAGAGAGGGGCAATCAGCCCCAGCATTTT	CASSFALERGNQPQHF
TRBJ2-3	-	-	TRBV3-1/TRBV3-2	TGTGCCAGCAGCCGAAGGACTGGCACAGATACGCAGTATTTT	CASSRRTGTDTQYF
TRBJ1-2	-	-	TRBV28	TGTGCCAGCAGGACAGGTGGGGACCACTATGGCTACACCTTC	CASRTGGDHYGYTF
TRBJ1-5	-	-	TRBV10-3	TGTGCCATCAGTCCAGGGAACTCCAATCAGCCCCAGCATTTT	CAISPGNSNQPQHF
TRBJ1-2	TRBD1	-	TRBV6-2/TRBV6-3	TGTGCCAGCAGTGGACAGGGGAAGGCCTATGGCTACACCTTC	CASSGQGKAYGYTF